Each of the 25 T cell receptor beta chains below was sequenced from the same sample in a study of T cell responses to AZD1222 COVID-19 vaccine (dated by TCRdb to the early 2020s). Libraries were made using the immunoSEQ multiplex PCR assay. TCRdb holds this immuneACCESS table with in-frame rearrangements only. Some clones are missing; in checked studies, unresolved V genes explain under half, and the rest has no known cause. The sample table shows more than 75,000 clones, and 90% are seen once. Together, the top ten hold about 5.4% of the sample. The sample's time point label, in plain terms: about 28 days (+/-7) after the second vaccine dose. Sequencing was performed on peripheral blood, taken 28 days after the second AZD1222 dose. The source is an adult who received the AZD1222 COVID-19 vaccine.

The CDR3 here is CASSGSGQGIGSPLHF. The CDR3 DNA is TGTGCCAGCAGTGGCTCGGGACAGGGTATCGGGTCACCCCTCCACTTT. The chain combines TRBV25-1 with TRBJ1-6; the match to TRBD1 covers 9 bases. The V segment lost 4 bases and the J segment 10 bases; nucleotides outside the gene matches: 11. Germline V gene sequence: CDR1 MGHDK, CDR2 SYGVNS. The CDR3 is 16 amino acids. Based on the CDR3 plus reference TRBV25-1 and TRBJ1-6, the full variable domain is EADIYQTPRYLVIGTGKKITLECSQTMGHDKMYWYQQDPGMELHLIHYSYGVNSTEKGDLSSESTVSRIRTEHFPLTLESARPSHTSQYLCASSGSGQGIGSPLHFGNGTRLTVT.

This chain uses TRBV7-8 with TRBJ2-1; D is possibly TRBD2 (6 bases). The V and J ends lost 5 bases and 2 bases respectively, with 13 bases between them. Germline assignment: CDR1 SGHVS and CDR2 FQNEAQ. CDR3 size: 15 residues. The CDR3 DNA reads as TGTGCCAGCAGCCAGGTTGTAGCGGCCTACAATGAGCAGTTCTTC. Its translation: CASSQVVAAYNEQFF.

The V and J genes are TRBV19 and TRBJ2-5; 7 nucleotides line up with TRBD1. This CDR3 region has 13 residues. The V and J ends lost 5 bases and 4 bases, in that order; junction bases with no gene match: 4. Germline CDR1 and CDR2: LNHDA and SQIVND (reference sequence). CDR3 nucleotides: TGTGCCAGTAGTTTCCGACAGGGAGAGACCCAGTACTTC. It is translated as CASSFRQGETQYF.

The chain uses TRBV4-1 and TRBJ1-2; tentative D call: TRBD1 (5 bases). CDR3 length: 16 amino acids. Between the trimmed V and J ends, which lost 0 bases and 3 bases, there was a span of 14 bases. Germline V gene data show CDR1 as MGHRA and CDR2 as YSYEKL. This CDR3 is CASSQDMVGEDYGYTF. The DNA of the CDR3 is TGCGCCAGCAGCCAAGATATGGTAGGGGAGGACTATGGCTACACCTTC.

The V gene is TRBV9, the J gene TRBJ1-3, with a tentative D call TRBD1 (6 bases). The germline V gene encodes CDR1 SGDLS and CDR2 YYNGEE. This CDR3 contains 14 residues. Between the trimmed V and J ends, which lost 3 bases and 1 base, there was a span of 8 bases. The CDR3 loop reads CASSATGSGNTIYF. CDR3 coding DNA: TGTGCCAGCAGCGCTACAGGGTCTGGAAACACCATATATTTT. Based on the CDR3 plus reference TRBV9 and TRBJ1-3, the full variable domain is DSGVTQTPKHLITATGQRVTLRCSPRSGDLSVYWYQQSLDQGLQFLIQYYNGEERAKGNILERFSAQQFPDLHSELNLSSLELGDSALYFCASSATGSGNTIYFGEGSWLTVV.

V is TRBV6-2 or TRBV6-3 and J is TRBJ1-5; no clear D. V was cut by 4 bases and J by 5 bases, with 6 bases left in between. Germline V gives CDR1 MNHEY, CDR2 SVGEGT. There are 12 residues in the CDR3. This chain's CDR3 is CASSSTYQPQHF. The CDR3 nucleotides are TGTGCCAGCAGTTCGACTTATCAGCCCCAGCATTTT.

This chain connects TRBV5-4 to TRBJ2-2, with a possible D match to TRBD2 (6 bases). The V gene's germline CDR1 is SGHNT and CDR2 YYREEE (reference sequence). The CDR3 extends over 14 amino acids. V was cut by 6 bases and J by 6 bases, with 15 bases left in between. The CDR3 reads CASTRDSRPGELFF. The CDR3 DNA sequence: TGTGCCAGCACTCGGGACTCCAGGCCCGGGGAGCTGTTTTTT.

This chain joins TRBV4-1 and TRBJ2-7; the D gene could be TRBD1 or TRBD2 (6 bases each). The CDR3 totals 15 residues. Trimming took off 5 bases at V and 4 bases at J, with 18 bases between the two ends. CDR1 and CDR2 (germline): MGHRA, YSYEKL. Written as DNA, the CDR3 is TGCGCCAGCAGCTTTCTTGAGGGGGGTAGGTACGAGCAGTACTTC. It is translated as CASSFLEGGRYEQYF.

This clone was observed a single time. The V call is TRBV3-1 (or the pseudogene TRBV3-2), the J call TRBJ2-7, with D perhaps TRBD2 (5 bases). Germline lookup yields CDR1 LGHDT and CDR2 YNNKEL (reference sequence). This CDR3 is 12 amino acids long. V was trimmed by 1 base and J by 12 bases, leaving 13 bases between them. The CDR3 here is CASSQVGVAGYF. The DNA of the CDR3 is TGTGCCAGCAGCCAAGTCGGGGTCGCGGGGTACTTC.

The chain is built from TRBV5-5 and TRBJ1-5; D is possibly TRBD1 (5 bases). The CDR3 has 15 amino acids. V lost 4 bases, J lost 5 bases, and 16 bases lay in between. CDR1 is SGHKS and CDR2 is YYEKEE in the germline V gene (reference sequence). In DNA, the CDR3 is TGTGCCAGCAGCAAAAGGTGGGGGTCGGATCAGCCCCAGCATTTT. It codes for CASSKRWGSDQPQHF.

The chain joins TRBV28 to TRBJ1-2; D uncertain. Between the trimmed V and J ends, which lost 5 bases and 1 base, there was a span of 8 bases. The CDR3 runs 13 residues. Germline CDR1 and CDR2: MDHEN and SYDVKM. The CDR3 nucleotides read TGTGCCAGCAGTAGGCTGGGTAACTATGGCTACACCTTC. Its translation: CASSRLGNYGYTF.

This clone was found a few times. The gene calls are TRBV7-9 and TRBJ2-7; D is undetermined. This CDR3 contains 13 residues. The germline gives CDR1 SEHNR, CDR2 FQNEAQ (reference sequence). V lost 1 base to trimming and J lost 3 bases, with 7 bases between them. The CDR3 loop reads CASSLESLYEQYF. Written as DNA, the CDR3 is TGTGCCAGCAGCTTAGAGAGCCTCTACGAGCAGTACTTC.

The chain couples TRBV11-3 to TRBJ2-3; 11 nucleotides agree with TRBD2. The CDR3 covers 15 residues. Germline V gene sequence: CDR1 SGHNT, CDR2 YENEEA. V trimming: 5 bases; J trimming: 4 bases; junction bases outside the gene matches: 5. In nucleotides, the CDR3 is TGTGCCAGCAGCGCACTAGCGGGGGCCGCAGATACGCAGTATTTT. Residues: CASSALAGAADTQYF.

The V and J genes are TRBV6-5 and TRBJ2-3; 8 bases line up with TRBD2. Germline lookup yields CDR1 MNHEY and CDR2 SVGAGI. Trimming removed 5 bases from V and 7 bases from J; junction bases left unmatched: 11. CDR3 size: 15 residues. As DNA, the CDR3 is TGTGCCAGCAGTCCACGGACTAGCTATCGATATACGCAGTATTTT. As protein: CASSPRTSYRYTQYF.

The genes are TRBV9 and TRBJ1-6; tentatively, D is TRBD1 (5 bases). CDR1 is SGDLS, CDR2 YYNGEE, per germline. The V and J ends lost 4 bases and 0 bases respectively, with 8 bases between them. The CDR3 is 15 amino acids. The CDR3 DNA follows: TGTGCCAGCAGCTCAGGGAGCTCCTATAATTCACCCCTCCACTTT. Protein: CASSSGSSYNSPLHF.

This clone was recorded a few times. V and J are TRBV2 and TRBJ1-3; no definite D call. CDR1 and CDR2 from the germline V gene are SNHLY and FYNNEI. V shed 0 bases and J shed 3 bases, with 9 bases lying between them. The CDR3 is 15 amino acids. The CDR3 loop is CASSEAPGGGNTIYF. The CDR3, as DNA: TGTGCCAGCAGTGAAGCGCCAGGAGGTGGAAACACCATATATTTT.

The chain couples TRBV2 to TRBJ2-5; the D is unclear. V was cut by 6 bases and J by 4 bases, with 18 bases left in between. This CDR3 comprises 15 residues. CDR1 and CDR2 from the germline V gene are SNHLY and FYNNEI. The CDR3 loop reads CASRAQINGRETQYF. The CDR3, as DNA: TGTGCCAGCAGGGCCCAGATCAACGGGCGAGAGACCCAGTACTTC.

The table lists this clone with a few counts. V and J are TRBV11-3 and TRBJ2-3; D assignment may be TRBD1 or TRBD2 (5 bases each). The length of the CDR3 is 14 residues. V shed 1 base and J shed 2 bases, with 7 bases lying between them. Germline lookup yields CDR1 SGHNT and CDR2 YENEEA. Here the CDR3 reads CASSLGGATDTQYF. Written as DNA, the CDR3 is TGTGCCAGCAGCTTAGGAGGGGCCACAGATACGCAGTATTTT.

The chain couples TRBV9 to TRBJ1-1; a possible D gene is TRBD1 (6 bases). This CDR3 comprises 14 residues. The germline V gene encodes CDR1 SGDLS and CDR2 YYNGEE. V was clipped by 2 bases and J by 5 bases, with 13 bases between them. The chain's CDR3 is CASSVQVQGTEAFF. The CDR3, as DNA: TGTGCCAGCAGCGTTCAGGTTCAGGGGACTGAAGCTTTCTTT.

Written as DNA, the CDR3 is TGTGCCAGCAGCGGGACAGTACTCTACGAGCAGTACTTC. Residues: CASSGTVLYEQYF. J is TRBJ2-7 and V is TRBV28; TRBD1 matches at 7 bases. Germline assignment: CDR1 MDHEN and CDR2 SYDVKM. The CDR3 spans 13 residues. V was clipped by 6 bases and J by 3 bases; unmatched bases: 5.

V gene TRBV30 combines with J gene TRBJ1-3; no definite D call. Looked up from germline, CDR1 is GTSNPN and CDR2 is SVGIG (reference sequence). V was pared by 3 bases and J by 0 bases, with 0 bases between. The CDR3 consists of 11 residues. The CDR3: CAWSSGNTIYF. CDR3 coding DNA: TGTGCCTGGAGCTCTGGAAACACCATATATTTT.

The chain is built from TRBV19 and TRBJ1-1, with 9 bases fitting TRBD1. The CDR3 is made up of 14 amino acids. Trimming took 4 bases from V and 5 from J; bases not matched to a gene: 5. Germline CDR1 and CDR2: LNHDA and SQIVND (reference sequence). CDR3 nucleotide sequence: TGTGCCAGTAGTAGGGACAGGGCAGGGACTGAAGCTTTCTTT. Its protein product is CASSRDRAGTEAFF.

The rearrangement uses TRBV28 and TRBJ2-1; D gene unclear. The germline V gene has CDR1 MDHEN and CDR2 SYDVKM. This CDR3 has 12 amino acids. Trimming took off 1 base at V and 9 bases at J, with 7 bases between the two ends. In nucleotides, the CDR3 is TGTGCCAGCAGTTTATTAGTAGGTGAGCAGTTCTTC. Protein product: CASSLLVGEQFF.

The CDR3: CASSLSKYEQYF. DNA for the CDR3: TGTGCCAGCAGTTTATCGAAGTACGAGCAGTACTTC. This chain uses TRBV28 with TRBJ2-7; no clear D. The CDR3 runs to 12 residues. The germline V gene has CDR1 MDHEN and CDR2 SYDVKM. V was cut by 1 base and J by 4 bases, with 5 bases left in between.

The J gene is TRBJ2-3, the V gene TRBV6-5, with 8 nucleotides matching TRBD1. Germline V gene data show CDR1 as MNHEY and CDR2 as SVGAGI. V was pared by 6 bases and J by 4 bases, with 9 bases of the junction left unmatched. The CDR3 is made up of 15 amino acids. The DNA for the CDR3 is TGTGCCAGCAGCCCAGACATGGGACAGGCAGATACGCAGTATTTT. This codes for CASSPDMGQADTQYF.